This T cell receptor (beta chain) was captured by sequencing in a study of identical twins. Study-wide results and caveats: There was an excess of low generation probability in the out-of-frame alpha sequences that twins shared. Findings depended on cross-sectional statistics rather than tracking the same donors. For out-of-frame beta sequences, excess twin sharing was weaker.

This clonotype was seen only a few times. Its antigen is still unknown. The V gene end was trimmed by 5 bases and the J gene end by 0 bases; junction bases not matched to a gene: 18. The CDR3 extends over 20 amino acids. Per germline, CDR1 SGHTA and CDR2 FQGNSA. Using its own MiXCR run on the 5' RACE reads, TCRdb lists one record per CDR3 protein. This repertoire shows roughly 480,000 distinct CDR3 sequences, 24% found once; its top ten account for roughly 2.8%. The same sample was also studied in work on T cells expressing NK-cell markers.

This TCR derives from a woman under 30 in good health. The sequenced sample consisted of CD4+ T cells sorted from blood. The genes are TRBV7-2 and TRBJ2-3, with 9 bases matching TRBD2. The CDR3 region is CASSLATSGGLFRSTDTQYF. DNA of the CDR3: TGTGCCAGCAGCCTGGCGACGAGCGGGGGGCTGTTTCGGAGCACAGATACGCAGTATTTT. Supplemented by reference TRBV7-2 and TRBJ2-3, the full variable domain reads GAGVSQSPSNKVTEKGKDVELRCDPISGHTALYWYRQSLGQGLEFLIYFQGNSAPDKSGLPSDRFSAERTGGSVSTLTIQRTQQEDSAVYLCASSLATSGGLFRSTDTQYFGPGTRLTVL.